The 10 T cell receptor beta chains given below trace back to one sample, sequenced in a study of CD8 T cells in Susac syndrome. An amount of RNA that ranged from roughly 0.5 to 1 ug was reverse transcribed with random hexamers. TCRdb re-derived calls from the immunoSEQ multiplex PCR reads in MiXCR, one entry per CDR3 protein. The table shows about 200,000 distinct CDR3 sequences, with roughly 94% occurring only once. The source material was CD4+ T cells from PBMCs. All receptors derive from a human donor in good health.

The V and J genes are TRBV20-1 and TRBJ1-5, with D maybe TRBD1 (5 bases). The CDR3 sequence is 15 residues long. Trimming left V 1 base short and J 4 bases short, with 14 bases between. Germline V lookup: CDR1 DFQATT, CDR2 SNEGSKA (reference sequence). CDR3 in DNA: TGCAGTGCTAGAGGGGGGACGGGAATTAATCAGCCCCAGCATTTT. Its translation: CSARGGTGINQPQHF.

The rearrangement uses TRBV15 and TRBJ2-2; weak D call: TRBD2 (5 bases). CDR1 and CDR2 from the germline V gene are LNHNV and YYDKDF (reference sequence). The CDR3 has 16 residues. The V end was cut by 0 bases, the J end by 4 bases, with 12 bases between. The CDR3 here is CATSRDLGLLTGELFF. The CDR3, as DNA: TGTGCCACCAGCAGAGATCTCGGACTTCTCACCGGGGAGCTGTTTTTT.

The DNA of the CDR3 is TGTGCCAGCAGCCTGGGCGGCCAGACATACAATGAGCAGTTCTTC. Protein: CASSLGGQTYNEQFF. V gene TRBV11-3 combines with J gene TRBJ2-1; no clear D gene. V lost 5 bases to trimming and J lost 4 bases, with 15 bases between them. CDR3 size: 15 residues. Per the germline V gene, CDR1 is SGHNT and CDR2 is YENEEA.

This sequence joins TRBV15 and TRBJ1-2, with TRBD1 matching 9 bases. The CDR3 spans 14 residues. Germline lookup yields CDR1 LNHNV and CDR2 YYDKDF (reference sequence). V lost 8 bases and J lost 4; bases outside the gene matches: 8. The CDR3: CATGKADRGYGYTF. The DNA for the CDR3 is TGTGCCACCGGAAAAGCGGACAGGGGCTATGGCTACACCTTC.

V is TRBV2 and J is TRBJ2-7; D call uncertain. CDR3 length equals 11 residues. V gave up 8 bases and J gave up 7 bases, with 12 bases separating them. The V gene's germline CDR1 is SNHLY and CDR2 FYNNEI. The CDR3 bases are TGTGCCAGCTATCTGGCCTCGGAGCAGTACGTC. Translation: CASYLASEQYV.

The rearrangement links TRBV29-1 to TRBJ1-5; no clear D. Germline V gives CDR1 SQVTM, CDR2 ANQGSEA. The V end was cut by 4 bases, the J end by 2 bases, with 6 bases between. The CDR3 consists of 12 residues. In nucleotides, the CDR3 is TGCAGCGTTGGGATGGGCAATCAGCCCCAGCATTTT. Residues: CSVGMGNQPQHF.

The chain couples TRBV12-3 or TRBV12-4 to TRBJ2-7; D unresolved. Trimming took 3 bases from V and 9 from J, leaving 12 bases between them. This CDR3 is built from 12 residues. CDR3 nucleotide sequence: TGTGCCAGCAGTTTGAGCGACGGTGGGCAGTACTTC. It specifies CASSLSDGGQYF.

The V gene is TRBV2, the J gene TRBJ2-5, with D possibly matching TRBD1 (5 bases). Germline CDR1 SNHLY, CDR2 FYNNEI. The CDR3 spans 13 residues. V lost 3 bases and J 4 bases, leaving 9 bases between the germline ends. The CDR3 protein is CASSEGQIETQYF. DNA of the CDR3: TGTGCCAGCAGTGAGGGGCAGATAGAGACCCAGTACTTC.

The rearrangement links TRBV30 to TRBJ2-7; D is uncertain. Trimming took off 2 bases at V and 3 bases at J, with 5 bases between the two ends. Germline-derived CDR1 and CDR2 are GTSNPN and SVGIG (reference sequence). CDR3 length: 11 amino acids. CDR3 protein: CAWSNSYEQYV. Written as DNA, the CDR3 is TGTGCCTGGAGTAACAGCTACGAGCAGTACGTC.

V usage is TRBV2 and J usage is TRBJ2-5; the D gene is possibly TRBD2 (5 bases). The CDR3 extends over 13 amino acids. Trimming cost V 8 bases and J 2 bases, with 12 bases left between them. The germline CDR1 and CDR2 sequences are SNHLY and FYNNEI. The DNA of the CDR3 is TGTGCCAGCTTGTTCCCGGGACAAGAGACCCAGTACTTC. Translation: CASLFPGQETQYF.